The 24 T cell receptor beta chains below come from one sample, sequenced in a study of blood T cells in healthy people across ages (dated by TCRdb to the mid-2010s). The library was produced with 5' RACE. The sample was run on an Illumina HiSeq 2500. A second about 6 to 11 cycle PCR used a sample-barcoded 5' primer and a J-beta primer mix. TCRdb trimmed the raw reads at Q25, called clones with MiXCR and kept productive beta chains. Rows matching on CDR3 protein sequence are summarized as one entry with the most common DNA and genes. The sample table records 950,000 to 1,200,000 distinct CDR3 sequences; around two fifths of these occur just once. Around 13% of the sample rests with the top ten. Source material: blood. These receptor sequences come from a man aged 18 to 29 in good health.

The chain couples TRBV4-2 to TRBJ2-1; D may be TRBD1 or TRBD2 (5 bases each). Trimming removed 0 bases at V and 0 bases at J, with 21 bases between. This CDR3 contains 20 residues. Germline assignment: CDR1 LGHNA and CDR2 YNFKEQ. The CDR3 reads CASSQDQVGTSTSSYNEQFF. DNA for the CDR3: TGTGCCAGCAGCCAAGATCAGGTCGGGACCAGCACGAGCTCCTACAATGAGCAGTTCTTC.

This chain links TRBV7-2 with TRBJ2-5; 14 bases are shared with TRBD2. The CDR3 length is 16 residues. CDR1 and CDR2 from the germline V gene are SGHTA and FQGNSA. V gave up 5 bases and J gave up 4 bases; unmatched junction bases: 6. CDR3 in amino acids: CASSPYGTSGGETQYF. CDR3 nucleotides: TGTGCCAGCAGCCCTTACGGGACTAGCGGGGGAGAGACCCAGTACTTC.

CDR3 protein: CAIQGENIQYF. CDR3 DNA sequence: TGTGCCATTCAGGGAGAAAACATTCAGTACTTC. The chain links TRBV10-3 to TRBJ2-4; D is perhaps TRBD1 or TRBD2 (5 bases each). Looked up from germline, CDR1 is ENHRY and CDR2 is SYGVKD. V was pared by 9 bases and J by 5 bases, with 8 bases between. This CDR3 region has 11 residues.

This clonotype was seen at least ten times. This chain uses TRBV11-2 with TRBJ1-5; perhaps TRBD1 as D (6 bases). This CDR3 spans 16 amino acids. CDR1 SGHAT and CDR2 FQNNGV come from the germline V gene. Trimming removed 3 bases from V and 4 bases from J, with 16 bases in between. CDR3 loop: CASSLQGWGLNQPQHF. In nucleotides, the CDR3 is TGTGCCAGCAGCTTGCAGGGGTGGGGGTTGAATCAGCCCCAGCATTTT.

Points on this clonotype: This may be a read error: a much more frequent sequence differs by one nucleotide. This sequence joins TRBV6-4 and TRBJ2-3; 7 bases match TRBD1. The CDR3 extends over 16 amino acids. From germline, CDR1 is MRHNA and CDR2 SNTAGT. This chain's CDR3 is CASSDSPGGSTDTRYF. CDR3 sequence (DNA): TGTGCCAGCAGTGACTCGCCAGGGGGTTCCACAGATACGCGGTATTTT.

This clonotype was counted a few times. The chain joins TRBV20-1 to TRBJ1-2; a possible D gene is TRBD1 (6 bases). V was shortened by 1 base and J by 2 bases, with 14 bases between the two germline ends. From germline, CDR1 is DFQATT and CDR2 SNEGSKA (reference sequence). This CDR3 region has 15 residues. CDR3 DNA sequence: TGCAGTGCTAGAGGGATAGACAGGTCAAACTATGGCTACACCTTC. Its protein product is CSARGIDRSNYGYTF.

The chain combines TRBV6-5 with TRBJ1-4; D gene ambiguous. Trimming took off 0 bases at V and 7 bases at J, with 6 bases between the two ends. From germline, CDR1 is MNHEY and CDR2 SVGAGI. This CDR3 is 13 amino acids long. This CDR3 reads CASSYSLAEKLFF. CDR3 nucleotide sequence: TGTGCCAGCAGTTACTCGTTAGCTGAAAAACTGTTTTTT.

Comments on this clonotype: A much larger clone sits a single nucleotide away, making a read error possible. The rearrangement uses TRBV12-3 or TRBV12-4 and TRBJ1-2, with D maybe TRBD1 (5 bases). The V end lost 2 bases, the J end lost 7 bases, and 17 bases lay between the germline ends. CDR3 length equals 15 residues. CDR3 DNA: TGTGCCAGCAGTTTACGGGATACAGGAGTCCCTGGCTACACCTTC. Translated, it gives CASSLRDTGVPGYTF.

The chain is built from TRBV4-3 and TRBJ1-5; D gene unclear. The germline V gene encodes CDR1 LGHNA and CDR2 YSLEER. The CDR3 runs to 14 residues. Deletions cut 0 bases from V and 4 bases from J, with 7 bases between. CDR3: CASSQEEGNQPQHF. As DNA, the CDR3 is TGCGCCAGCAGCCAAGAGGAGGGAAATCAGCCCCAGCATTTT.

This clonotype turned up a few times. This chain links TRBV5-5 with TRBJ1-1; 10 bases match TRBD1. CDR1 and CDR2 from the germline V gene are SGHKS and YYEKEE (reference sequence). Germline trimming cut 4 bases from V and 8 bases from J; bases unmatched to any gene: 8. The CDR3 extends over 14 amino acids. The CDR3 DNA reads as TGTGCCAGCAGCGTTCCCGGGACAGGGGAGGAAGCTTTCTTT. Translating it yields CASSVPGTGEEAFF.

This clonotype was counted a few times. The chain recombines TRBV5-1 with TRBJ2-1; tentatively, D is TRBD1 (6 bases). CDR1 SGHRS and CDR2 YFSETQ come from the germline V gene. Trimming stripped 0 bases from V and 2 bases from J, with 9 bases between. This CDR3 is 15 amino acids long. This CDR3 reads CASSLGQVAYNEQFF. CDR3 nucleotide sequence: TGCGCCAGCAGCTTGGGACAGGTTGCCTACAATGAGCAGTTCTTC.

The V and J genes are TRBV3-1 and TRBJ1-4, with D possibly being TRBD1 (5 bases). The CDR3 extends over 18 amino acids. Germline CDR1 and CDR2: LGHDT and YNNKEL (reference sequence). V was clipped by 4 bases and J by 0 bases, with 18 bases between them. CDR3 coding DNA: TGTGCCAGCAGCCGCAGGCCCCCCTCCAGGGCAACTAATGAAAAACTGTTTTTT. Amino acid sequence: CASSRRPPSRATNEKLFF.

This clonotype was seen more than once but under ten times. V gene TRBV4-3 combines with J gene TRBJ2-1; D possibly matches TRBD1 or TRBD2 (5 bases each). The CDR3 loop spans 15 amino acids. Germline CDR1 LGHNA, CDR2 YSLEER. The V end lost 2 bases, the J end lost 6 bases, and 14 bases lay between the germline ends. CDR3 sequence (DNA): TGCGCCAGCAGCCAACCCCGGGTTGGGGGCAATGAGCAGTTCTTC. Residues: CASSQPRVGGNEQFF.

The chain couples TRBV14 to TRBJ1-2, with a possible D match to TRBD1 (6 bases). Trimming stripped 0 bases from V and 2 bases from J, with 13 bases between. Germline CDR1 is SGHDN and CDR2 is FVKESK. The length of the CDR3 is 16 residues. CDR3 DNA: TGTGCCAGCAGCCAAGATCTGGCGGGACACAACTATGGCTACACCTTC. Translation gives CASSQDLAGHNYGYTF.

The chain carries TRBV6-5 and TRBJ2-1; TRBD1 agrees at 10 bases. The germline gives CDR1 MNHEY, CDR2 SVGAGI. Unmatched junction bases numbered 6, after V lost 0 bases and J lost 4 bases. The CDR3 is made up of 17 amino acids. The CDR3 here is CASSYSTWTGGYNEQFF. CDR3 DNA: TGTGCCAGCAGTTACTCGACGTGGACAGGGGGTTACAATGAGCAGTTCTTC.

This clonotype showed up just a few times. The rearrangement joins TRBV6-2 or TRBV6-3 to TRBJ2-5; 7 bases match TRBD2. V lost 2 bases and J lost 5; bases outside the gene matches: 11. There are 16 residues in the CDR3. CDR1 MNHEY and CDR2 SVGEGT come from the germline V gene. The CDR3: CASSYIGLADAETQYF. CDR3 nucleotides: TGTGCCAGCAGTTACATCGGGCTAGCGGACGCGGAGACCCAGTACTTC.

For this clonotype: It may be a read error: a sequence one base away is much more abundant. CDR3 loop: CSVEEGGQGFQETRYF. CDR3 DNA: TGCAGCGTTGAAGAAGGGGGACAGGGGTTCCAAGAGACCCGGTACTTC. The J gene is TRBJ2-5, the V gene TRBV29-1, with 10 positions matching TRBD1. Germline V CDR1 and CDR2: SQVTM, ANQGSEA. The CDR3 is 16 residues long.

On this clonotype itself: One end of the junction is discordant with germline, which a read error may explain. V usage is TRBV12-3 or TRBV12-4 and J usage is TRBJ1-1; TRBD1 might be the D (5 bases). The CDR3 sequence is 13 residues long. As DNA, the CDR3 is TGTGCCAGCAGATCGTACAGGACCACTGAAGCTCTCTTT. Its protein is CASRSYRTTEALF.

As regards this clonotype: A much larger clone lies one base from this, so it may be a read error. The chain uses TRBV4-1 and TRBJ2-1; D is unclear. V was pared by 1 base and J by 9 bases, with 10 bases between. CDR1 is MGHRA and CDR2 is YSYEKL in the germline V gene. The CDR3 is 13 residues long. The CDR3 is CASSQGTRSEQFF. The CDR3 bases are TGCGCCAGCAGCCAAGGCACTCGAAGTGAGCAGTTCTTC.

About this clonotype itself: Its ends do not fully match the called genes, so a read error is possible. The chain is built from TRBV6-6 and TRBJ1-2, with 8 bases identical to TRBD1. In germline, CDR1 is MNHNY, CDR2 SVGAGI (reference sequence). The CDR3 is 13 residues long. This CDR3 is CASSVDRAYDYTF. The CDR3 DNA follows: TGTGCCAGCAGTGTGGACAGGGCCTATGACTACACCTTC.

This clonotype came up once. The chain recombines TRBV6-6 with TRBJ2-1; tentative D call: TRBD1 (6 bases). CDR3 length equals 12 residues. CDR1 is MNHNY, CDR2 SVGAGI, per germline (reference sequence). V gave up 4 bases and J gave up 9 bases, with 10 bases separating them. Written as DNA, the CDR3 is TGTGCCAGCAGTTTCACAGGGTGTGAGCAGTTCTTC. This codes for CASSFTGCEQFF.

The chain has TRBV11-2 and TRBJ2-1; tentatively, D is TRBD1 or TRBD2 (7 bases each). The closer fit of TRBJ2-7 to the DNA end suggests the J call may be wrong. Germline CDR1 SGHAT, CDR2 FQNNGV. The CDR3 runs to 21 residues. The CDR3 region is CATTPALGGWSRTGIYNEQYF. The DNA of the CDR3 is TGTGCCACTACTCCCGCATTGGGGGGGTGGAGCAGGACAGGTATTTACAATGAGCAGTACTTC.

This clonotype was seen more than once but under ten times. CDR3 DNA: TGCAGTGCTAGAGCGTTAAGGGGCGGTCAGCCCCAGCATTTT. It yields the protein CSARALRGGQPQHF. The chain couples TRBV20-1 to TRBJ1-5; TRBD1 is a possible D gene (5 bases). There are 14 residues in the CDR3. Trimming cost V 1 base and J 6 bases, with 13 bases left between them. The germline gives CDR1 DFQATT, CDR2 SNEGSKA (reference sequence).

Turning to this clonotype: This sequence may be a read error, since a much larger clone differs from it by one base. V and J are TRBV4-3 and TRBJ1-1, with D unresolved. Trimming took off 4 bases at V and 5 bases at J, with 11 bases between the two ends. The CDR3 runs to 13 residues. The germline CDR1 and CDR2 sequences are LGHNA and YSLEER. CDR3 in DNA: TGCGCCAGCAGCCGGACCGATGTGACTGAAGCTTTCTTT. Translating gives CASSRTDVTEAFF.